These T cell receptor beta chains were read from a single sample in a study of blood T cell repertoires in COVID-19. TCRdb's copy holds only in-frame clones and misses some; the assay was immunoSEQ multiplex PCR. The table has roughly 230,000 clones, about 85% seen once. The sequenced material came from PBMCs or T cells enriched from blood (not recorded which). The receptors were gathered from a woman between 50 and 59 years old who had been exposed to COVID-19. Both conserved end residues are part of each CDR3. The order of the fields is D gene, J gene, V gene, clone size, CDR3 DNA, CDR3 protein. A D gene is named only where the DNA matches it firmly. A row's size may be missing; if present it is once, few, many or a size class.

NA,TRBJ2-2,TRBV10-3,NA,TGTGCCATCAGTGTAGGACAGTCCCAGAACACCGGGGAGCTGTTTTTT,CAISVGQSQNTGELFF
NA,TRBJ1-2,TRBV3-1/TRBV3-2,NA,TGTGCCAGCAGCCAAGAAGGGACAAAAGGCTACACCTTC,CASSQEGTKGYTF
TRBD1,TRBJ1-5,TRBV10-3,NA,TGTGCCATCAGTGAGGGGACAGCAAATCAGCCCCAGCATTTT,CAISEGTANQPQHF
NA,TRBJ1-3,TRBV4-2,NA,TGTGCCAGCAGCCAAGATCGGGGTTCTGGAAACACCATATATTTT,CASSQDRGSGNTIYF
NA,TRBJ2-5,TRBV12-3/TRBV12-4,many,TGTGCCAGCAGTTTAGAGGGGGGGAGGGCTGTGAACTTC,CASSLEGGRAVNF
TRBD1,TRBJ2-5,TRBV5-4,NA,TGTGCCAGCAGCCGGACAGGGCCGGGAGAGACCCAGTACTTC,CASSRTGPGETQYF
TRBD1,TRBJ1-1,TRBV3-1/TRBV3-2,NA,TGTGCCAGCAGCCAGAACGGACAGGGGTGGACTGAAGCTTTCTTT,CASSQNGQGWTEAFF
TRBD1,TRBJ1-2,TRBV2,few,TGTGCCAGCAGTGCGGGGGACAGGGTAGACTATGGCTACACCTTC,CASSAGDRVDYGYTF
TRBD1,TRBJ1-1,TRBV2,NA,TGTGCCAGCAGTCGACAGGGAGTAGCTGAAGCTTTCTTT,CASSRQGVAEAFF
TRBD1,TRBJ1-2,TRBV5-6,NA,TGTGCCAGCAGCACCGGACAGGGGGCGAACTATGGCTACACCTTC,CASSTGQGANYGYTF
TRBD2,TRBJ2-7,TRBV19,once,TGTGCCAGTAGCCCGGGGGGGGCCAGGGTGGCGCAGTACTTC,CASSPGGARVAQYF